The 14 T cell receptor beta chains in this list originate from one sample, sequenced in a study of high-grade serous ovarian cancer treatment subgroups. Tumor samples were obtained before definitive surgery or chemotherapy. Data came from immunoSEQ multiplex PCR; TCRdb stores just in-frame clones and leaves some out. This table has more than 6,500 clones, 79% appearing once. Sequencing was done on a sample of tumor tissue. Receptors originate from a human donor with high-grade serous ovarian cancer.

This clone was seen more than once but under ten times. This chain links TRBV4-3 with TRBJ2-3; 10 bases align to TRBD2. Germline assignment: CDR1 LGHNA and CDR2 YSLEER. After removal of 6 bases from V and 5 bases from J, the junction contained 5 bases not matched to a gene. The CDR3 covers 14 residues. For the CDR3, the DNA is TGCGCCAGCAGTTTACTAGCGGGAAAAGATACGCAGTATTTT. The encoded protein is CASSLLAGKDTQYF.

This chain connects TRBV5-1 to TRBJ2-5; 10 nucleotides line up with TRBD1. J was trimmed by 2 bases and V by 0 bases; bases with no gene match: 4. The CDR3 sequence is 16 residues long. Germline values: CDR1 SGHRS, CDR2 YFSETQ. In DNA form, the CDR3 reads TGCGCCAGCAGCTTGGAGGGACAGGGGAGTCAAGAGACCCAGTACTTC. It specifies CASSLEGQGSQETQYF.

V is TRBV5-1 and J is TRBJ1-1; D call uncertain. Germline CDR1 is SGHRS and CDR2 is YFSETQ. The length of the CDR3 is 14 residues. Deletions cut 1 base from V and 2 bases from J, with 9 bases between. CDR3 bases: TGCGCCAGCAGCTTGAGGACTGCCAACACTGAAGCTTTCTTT. Its protein product is CASSLRTANTEAFF.

Only one count was recorded for this clone. The rearrangement links TRBV5-1 to TRBJ2-3; D uncertain. Trimming stripped 0 bases from V and 9 bases from J, with 11 bases between. CDR1 is SGHRS, CDR2 YFSETQ, per germline. This CDR3 has 13 residues. The CDR3 loop reads CASSLVGIETQYF. The CDR3 coding sequence is TGCGCCAGCAGCTTGGTAGGGATTGAAACGCAGTATTTT.

The chain carries TRBV7-6 and TRBJ2-3; the match to TRBD2 covers 12 bases. The germline gives CDR1 SGHVS, CDR2 FNYEAQ. The CDR3 covers 17 residues. Trimming cost V 2 bases and J 6 bases; bases outside gene matches: 9. CDR3 sequence (DNA): TGTGCCAGCAGCTTACTCGCTAGCGGGAGGGCCGGGGATACGCAGTATTTT. Amino acids: CASSLLASGRAGDTQYF.

The chain uses TRBV7-2 and TRBJ2-3; D gene unclear. The CDR3 covers 15 residues. V lost 3 bases and J lost 2, with 12 bases in between. Germline V gene data show CDR1 as SGHTA and CDR2 as FQGNSA. The CDR3 loop reads CASSLGDFLTDTQYF. The CDR3 region has the DNA TGTGCCAGCAGCTTGGGCGATTTCCTCACAGATACGCAGTATTTT.

The V call is TRBV4-1, the J call TRBJ2-5; D is ambiguous. In germline, CDR1 is MGHRA, CDR2 YSYEKL. The length of the CDR3 is 15 residues. V dropped 1 base and J dropped 2 bases, with 11 bases sitting between them. In DNA form, the CDR3 reads TGCGCCAGCAGCCAAGGGCCGTTCAGTCAAGAGACCCAGTACTTC. It codes for CASSQGPFSQETQYF.

The V call is TRBV14, the J call TRBJ2-5; D ambiguous. Trimming removed 0 bases at V and 4 bases at J, with 9 bases between. Germline V gene sequence: CDR1 SGHDN, CDR2 FVKESK. This CDR3 contains 14 residues. In nucleotides, the CDR3 is TGTGCCAGCAGCCAAGACAGCTGGGGAGAGACCCAGTACTTC. Residues: CASSQDSWGETQYF.

J is TRBJ2-7 and V is TRBV5-1, with a possible D match to TRBD1 (6 bases). CDR1 is SGHRS and CDR2 is YFSETQ in the germline V gene. The CDR3 consists of 14 residues. Trimming removed 2 bases at V and 4 bases at J, with 13 bases between. CDR3 protein: CASSFGQMGYEQYF. The CDR3 nucleotides are TGCGCCAGCAGCTTCGGACAGATGGGGTACGAGCAGTACTTC.

This sequence joins TRBV2 and TRBJ2-2; D might be TRBD1 (5 bases). Germline lookup yields CDR1 SNHLY and CDR2 FYNNEI. This CDR3 region has 16 residues. Deletions cut 1 base from V and 1 base from J, with 10 bases between. CDR3 in amino acids: CASSEVGTGNTGELFF. The CDR3 nucleotides read TGTGCCAGCAGTGAAGTTGGTACAGGGAACACCGGGGAGCTGTTTTTT.

In this sample, this clone turned up a few times. The chain carries TRBV10-3 and TRBJ1-5; 7 bases are shared with TRBD1. Trimming removed 7 bases from V and 5 bases from J; junction bases left unmatched: 5. Germline V CDR1 and CDR2: ENHRY, SYGVKD. The CDR3 contains 13 residues. The CDR3 coding sequence is TGTGCCATCACAGACAGGGTAGATCAGCCCCAGCATTTT. This gives the protein CAITDRVDQPQHF.

CDR3 loop: CASSLEDRGTKNIQYF. DNA of the CDR3: TGTGCCAGCAGCTTGGAAGACAGGGGTACCAAAAACATTCAGTACTTC. The chain couples TRBV5-6 to TRBJ2-4, with TRBD1 matching over 8 bases. The V segment lost 0 bases and the J segment 2 bases; nucleotides outside the gene matches: 4. The germline V gene has CDR1 SGHDT and CDR2 YYEEEE. There are 16 residues in the CDR3.

In its sample, this clone was seen a few times. This rearrangement joins TRBV7-3 to TRBJ1-4; unclear D gene. Germline CDR1 and CDR2: SGHTA and FQGTGA. Trimming pared 5 bases from V and 6 bases from J, leaving 19 bases between. The CDR3 totals 16 residues. The CDR3 DNA follows: TGTGCCAGCAGCGACCGAACCGGGCAGGTTTATGAAAAACTGTTTTTT. Amino acids: CASSDRTGQVYEKLFF.

The rearrangement joins TRBV21-1 to TRBJ2-6. TRBV21-1 is a listed pseudogene. The CDR3 runs 15 residues. The CDR3 loop reads CASSKRISGANVLTF. CDR3 in DNA: TGTGCCAGCAGCAAACGGATCTCTGGGGCCAACGTCCTGACTTTC.